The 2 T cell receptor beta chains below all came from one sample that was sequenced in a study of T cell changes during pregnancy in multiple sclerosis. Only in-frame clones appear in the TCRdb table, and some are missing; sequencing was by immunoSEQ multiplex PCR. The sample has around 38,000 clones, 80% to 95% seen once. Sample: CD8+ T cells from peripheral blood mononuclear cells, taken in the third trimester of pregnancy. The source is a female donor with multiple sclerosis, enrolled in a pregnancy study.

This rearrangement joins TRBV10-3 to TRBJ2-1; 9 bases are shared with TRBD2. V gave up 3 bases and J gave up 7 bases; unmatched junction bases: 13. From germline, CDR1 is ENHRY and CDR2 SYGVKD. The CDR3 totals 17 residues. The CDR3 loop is CAISEQRGSGRNNEQFF. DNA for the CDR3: TGTGCCATCAGTGAACAAAGGGGTAGCGGGAGAAATAATGAGCAGTTCTTC.

This chain's CDR3 is CASSRGTGASSYNEQFF. DNA of the CDR3: TGTGCCAGTAGTAGAGGGACAGGGGCCAGCTCCTACAATGAGCAGTTCTTC. This chain connects TRBV19 to TRBJ2-1; 10 nucleotides agree with TRBD1. Germline CDR1 is LNHDA and CDR2 is SQIVND (reference sequence). J gave up 0 bases and V 4 bases, and 6 bases lay outside the gene matches. CDR3 size: 17 residues.